This T cell receptor (beta chain) is drawn from a study of T cell repertoires in cytomegalovirus infection. About the study: The study used recently identified HLA-C-restricted and well-studied HLA-B-restricted CMV epitopes.

There are 17 residues in the CDR3. CDR1 MGHRA and CDR2 YSYEKL come from the germline V gene. The ends were cut back, 1 base at V and 6 bases at J, with 19 bases in the middle. TCRdb independently ran MiXCR on the reads; one entry per CDR3 protein. Here the sample spans approximately 76,000 distinct CDR3 sequences, approximately 39% being singletons. The study's findings and limits: Ex vivo, HLA-C-restricted CMV-specific TCR beta clonotypes prevailed over the rest of the response.

With regard to this clonotype: The antigen remains unidentified.

The genes are TRBV4-1 and TRBJ2-1; D is perhaps TRBD1 or TRBD2 (5 bases each). This sequence originates from a human donor in good health (CMV status not recorded). Some clones in this sample may be carry-over from other donors' samples. Here the sequenced sample was CD8+ T cells from cultured PBMCs, taken from culture after CMV antigen stimulation. The chain's CDR3 is CASSQASGTIATNEQFF. The CDR3 region has the DNA TGCGCCAGCAGCCAAGCGTCCGGGACCATAGCGACCAATGAGCAGTTCTTC.